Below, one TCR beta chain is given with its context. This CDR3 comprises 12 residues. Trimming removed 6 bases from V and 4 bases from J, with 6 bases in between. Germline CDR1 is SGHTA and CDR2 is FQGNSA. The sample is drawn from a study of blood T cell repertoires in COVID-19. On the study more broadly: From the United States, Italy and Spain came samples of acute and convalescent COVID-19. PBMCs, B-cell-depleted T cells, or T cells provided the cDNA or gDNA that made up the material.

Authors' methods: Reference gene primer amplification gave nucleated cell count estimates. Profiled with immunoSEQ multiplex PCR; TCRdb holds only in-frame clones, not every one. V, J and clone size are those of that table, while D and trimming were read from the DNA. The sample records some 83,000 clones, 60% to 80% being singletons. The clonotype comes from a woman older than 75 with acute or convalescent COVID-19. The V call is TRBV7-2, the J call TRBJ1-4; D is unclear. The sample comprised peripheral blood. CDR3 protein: CASRDYNEKLFF. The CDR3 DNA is TGTGCCAGCAGGGACTATAATGAAAAACTGTTTTTT.